The 7 T cell receptor beta chains below were found in one sample sequenced in a study of neurological immune-mediated disorders (dated by TCRdb to between 2018 and 2020). Receptor libraries were prepared by 5' RACE. TCRdb shows the sequencer as Illumina HiSeq 2500. The public reads were reanalyzed by TCRdb: fastp trimming at Q25, MiXCR alignment, in-frame beta chains only. For every CDR3 protein sequence, its rows merge into one entry that carries the most common genes and DNA. In all, the sample holds about 77,000 distinct CDR3 sequences, and about 9.4% of those were seen once. The ten top clones hold 1.7% of the sample. The sample was PBMCs. The receptors here all came from a man aged 45-60 years in good health.

This clonotype turned up a few times. CDR3 in DNA: TGTGCCAGCTCATATAGGGGGGGGACAGGGCCCAATGAGCAGTTCTTC. Translation: CASSYRGGTGPNEQFF. V and J are TRBV28 and TRBJ2-1; 9 bases are a match to TRBD1. The germline V gene has CDR1 MDHEN and CDR2 SYDVKM. This CDR3 is built from 16 residues. V trimming: 8 bases; J trimming: 6 bases; junction bases outside the gene matches: 14.

This clonotype was counted at least ten times. This sequence joins TRBV20-1 and TRBJ2-1, with D unclear. The CDR3 runs to 15 residues. Trimming stripped 3 bases from V and 0 bases from J, with 12 bases between. In germline, CDR1 is DFQATT, CDR2 SNEGSKA (reference sequence). The chain's CDR3 is CSARSGPSSYNEQFF. The CDR3 DNA reads as TGCAGTGCTAGGTCGGGCCCGAGCTCCTACAATGAGCAGTTCTTC.

The rearrangement uses TRBV7-9 and TRBJ2-3; 11 nucleotides line up with TRBD2. CDR1 and CDR2 from the germline V gene are SEHNR and FQNEAQ (reference sequence). The CDR3 is 16 amino acids. With 5 bases clipped from V and 0 bases from J, the junction kept 4 bases outside the gene matches. The CDR3 spells CASSPWTSGSTDTQYF. Here the CDR3 DNA reads TGTGCCAGCAGCCCCTGGACTAGCGGGAGCACAGATACGCAGTATTTT. The whole variable domain, remainder taken from reference TRBV7-9 and TRBJ2-3, is DTGVSQNPRHKITKRGQNVTFRCDPISEHNRLYWYRQTLGQGPEFLTYFQNEAQLEKSRLLSDRFSAERPKGSFSTLEIQRTEQGDSAMYLCASSPWTSGSTDTQYFGPGTRLTVL.

This chain's CDR3 is CSAKTGVYEQYF. The CDR3 coding sequence is TGCAGTGCTAAGACAGGGGTTTACGAGCAGTACTTC. The chain carries TRBV20-1 and TRBJ2-7; 8 nucleotides match TRBD1. This CDR3 has 12 amino acids. In germline, CDR1 is DFQATT, CDR2 SNEGSKA (reference sequence). V lost 4 bases and J lost 4; bases outside the gene matches: 3.

Ten or more counts support this clonotype. The chain recombines TRBV5-1 with TRBJ2-3; the D is unclear. This CDR3 comprises 14 residues. CDR1 SGHRS and CDR2 YFSETQ come from the germline V gene. V lost 4 bases and J lost 4, with 13 bases in between. The CDR3 DNA follows: TGCGCCAGCAGCATAGACACGCTTCCAGATACGCAGTATTTT. Amino acids: CASSIDTLPDTQYF.

This clonotype was observed at least ten times. V and J are TRBV7-8 and TRBJ2-3; 12 nucleotides align to TRBD2. V shed 5 bases and J 1 base; nucleotides not matched to a gene: 10. This CDR3 is 18 amino acids long. Germline values: CDR1 SGHVS, CDR2 FQNEAQ. The CDR3 DNA reads as TGTGCCAGCAGCATCCGACTAGCGGGGGACCGGGGCACAGATACGCAGTATTTT. This translates into CASSIRLAGDRGTDTQYF.

This clonotype was counted ten times or more. J is TRBJ1-5 and V is TRBV5-1; no clear D. The germline V gene encodes CDR1 SGHRS and CDR2 YFSETQ. The CDR3 is 14 residues long. V gave up 4 bases and J gave up 0 bases, with 8 bases separating them. CDR3 protein: CASSPDGSNQPQHF. CDR3 DNA: TGCGCCAGCAGCCCGGACGGTAGCAATCAGCCCCAGCATTTT.